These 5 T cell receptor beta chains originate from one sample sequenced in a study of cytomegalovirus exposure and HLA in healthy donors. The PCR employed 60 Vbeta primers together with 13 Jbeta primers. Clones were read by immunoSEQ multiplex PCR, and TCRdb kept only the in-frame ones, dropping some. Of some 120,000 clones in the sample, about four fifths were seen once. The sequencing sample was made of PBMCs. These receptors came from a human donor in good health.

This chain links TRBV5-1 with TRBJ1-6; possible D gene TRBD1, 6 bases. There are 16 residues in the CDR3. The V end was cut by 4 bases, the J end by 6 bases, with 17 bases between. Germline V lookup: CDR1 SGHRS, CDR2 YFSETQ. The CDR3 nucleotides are TGCGCCAGCAGCCCCGGGGCAGGGGATACTAATTCACCCCTCCACTTT. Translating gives CASSPGAGDTNSPLHF.

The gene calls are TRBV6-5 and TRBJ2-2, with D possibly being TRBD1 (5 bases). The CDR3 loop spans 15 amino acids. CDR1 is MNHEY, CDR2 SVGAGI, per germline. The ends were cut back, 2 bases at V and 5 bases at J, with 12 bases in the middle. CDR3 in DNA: TGTGCCAGCAGTTACGTAGGGGAAAATACCGGGGAGCTGTTTTTT. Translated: CASSYVGENTGELFF.

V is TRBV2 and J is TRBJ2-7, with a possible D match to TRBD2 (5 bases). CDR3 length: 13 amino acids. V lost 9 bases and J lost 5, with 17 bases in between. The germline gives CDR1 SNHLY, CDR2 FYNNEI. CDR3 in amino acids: CASNWENFNEQYF. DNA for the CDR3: TGTGCCAGTAACTGGGAGAATTTTAACGAGCAGTACTTC.

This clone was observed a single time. CDR3 coding DNA: TGTGCCAGCACCCCTATGCAGGGCGGAGGCTACACCTTC. Amino acids: CASTPMQGGGYTF. The chain couples TRBV6-5 to TRBJ1-2; weak D call: TRBD1 (5 bases). CDR3 length: 13 amino acids. Looked up from germline, CDR1 is MNHEY and CDR2 is SVGAGI. Deletions cut 7 bases from V and 8 bases from J, with 17 bases between.

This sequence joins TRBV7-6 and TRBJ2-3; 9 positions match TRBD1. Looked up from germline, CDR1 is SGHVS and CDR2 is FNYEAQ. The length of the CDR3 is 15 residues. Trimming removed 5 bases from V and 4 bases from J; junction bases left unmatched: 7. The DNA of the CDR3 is TGTGCCAGCAGCCCAAAGGGACAGGGCGCAGATACGCAGTATTTT. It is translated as CASSPKGQGADTQYF.